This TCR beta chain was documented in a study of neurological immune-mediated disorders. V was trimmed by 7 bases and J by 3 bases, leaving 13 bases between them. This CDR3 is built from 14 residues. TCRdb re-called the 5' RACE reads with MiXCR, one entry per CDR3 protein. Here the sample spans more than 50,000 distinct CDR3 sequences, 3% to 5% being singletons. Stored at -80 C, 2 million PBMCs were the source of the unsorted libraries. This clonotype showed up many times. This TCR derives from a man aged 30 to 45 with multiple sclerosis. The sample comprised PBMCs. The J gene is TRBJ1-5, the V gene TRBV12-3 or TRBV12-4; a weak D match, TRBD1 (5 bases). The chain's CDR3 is CASKPAGFNQPQHF. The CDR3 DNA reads TGTGCCAGCAAGCCCGCAGGGTTCAATCAGCCCCAGCATTTT.